This TCR beta chain stems from a study of blood T cell repertoires in COVID-19. TCRdb keeps only in-frame clones here, not all; method: immunoSEQ multiplex PCR. This table has 55,000 to 65,000 clones, approximately 91% appearing once. The sequence was obtained from a human donor in a cohort sampled during active COVID-19. The source material was peripheral blood.

CDR3 protein: CASSDTGGVGELFF. The DNA for the CDR3 is TGTGCCAGCAGTGATACAGGGGGGGTAGGGGAGCTGTTTTTT. The genes are TRBV6-1 and TRBJ2-2; D possibly corresponds to TRBD1 (8 bases). Trimming took 3 bases from V and 8 from J, leaving 13 bases between them. Germline V gene lookup returns CDR1 MNHNS and CDR2 SASEGT. The CDR3 loop spans 14 amino acids.